The clone carrying this TCR beta chain turned up a few times. TCRdb recomputed calls from the 5' RACE reads with MiXCR, one row per CDR3 protein. This table has under 400,000 distinct CDR3 sequences, under 15% appearing once. This specimen belongs to a study of T cells after yellow fever vaccination. CDR1 and CDR2 from the germline V gene are KGHSH and LQKENI. This CDR3 has 13 amino acids. V lost 3 bases to trimming and J lost 3 bases, with 8 bases between them. Sample: CD4+ T cells sorted from PBMCs, taken 15 days after the yellow fever booster vaccination. The sequence was collected from a man aged 18 to 29 who received the YFV17D yellow fever vaccine. This rearrangement joins TRBV18 to TRBJ1-1; possibly TRBD1 for D (5 bases). The CDR3 bases are TGTGCCAGCTCACCGGGGGGGGACACTGAAGCTTTCTTT. Amino acid sequence: CASSPGGDTEAFF.